This TCR beta chain was documented in a study of graft-versus-host responses after intestinal transplantation. Study context: For around 3 years after anti-thymocyte globulin induction, all recipients took tacrolimus and steroids. Study-level results: An association linked early post-transplant HvG declines with peak circulating GvH clone levels. Allografts from individuals with graft-donor T cell macrochimerism displayed high graft-versus-host to host-versus-graft clonal ratios.

Repertoires were generated with immunoSEQ multiplex PCR, while TCRdb's copy carries only in-frame clones and drops some. This sample has 35,000 to 50,000 clones, with about 95% found just once. With regard to this clone: Its antigen is unknown.

The TCR was taken from a human patient who received an intestinal transplant, so some T cells may come from the graft donor. The specimen was PBMCs, collected 330 to 350 days after intestinal transplant.

CDR3 in amino acids: CASTARSYEQYF. For the CDR3, the DNA is TGTGCCAGCACGGCCCGCTCCTACGAGCAGTACTTC. The rearrangement joins TRBV6-5 to TRBJ2-7; D is unresolved. The CDR3 sequence is 12 residues long. Germline V gives CDR1 MNHEY, CDR2 SVGAGI. V gave up 7 bases and J gave up 0 bases, with 7 bases separating them.